This T cell receptor beta chain was found in a study of OX40 agonist ivuxolimab in advanced cancers. For the wider study: Ivuxolimab was an agonistic, fully human IgG2 monoclonal antibody directed against OX40 (CD134), a costimulatory receptor. Intravenous ivuxolimab was administered to patients every 2 weeks at six dose levels: 0.01, 0.1, 0.3, 1.5, 3 and 10 mg/kg. Of the approximately 54 dose-escalation patients, hepatocellular carcinoma was present in around 20, melanoma in approximately 15, renal cell carcinoma in 9 and head and neck cancer in 9. In the dose-escalation cohort, around four fifths of patients were male, and the mean age was roughly 60 years with a range of about 20 to 80. Prior anti-PD-1, anti-PD-L1 or anti-CTLA-4 therapy was permitted, and roughly two fifths of dose-escalation patients had received checkpoint inhibitors. Partial responses were achieved by three dose-escalation patients, of whom one had hepatocellular carcinoma and two had cutaneous melanoma. Peripheral TCRbeta sequencing aimed to test whether ivuxolimab altered TCR sequence diversity and caused clonal T-cell expansion. The paper reports the monotherapy dose-escalation portion (N of about 52 patients) of the phase I ivuxolimab trial.

The CDR3 holds 13 amino acids from the cysteine to the phenylalanine. Only the CDR3 DNA stays, 39 bases, in frame from base 1. CDR1 and CDR2 are drawn from the germline V gene (reference sequence): LNHDA, SQIVND. The germline V end is reduced by 5 bases and the J end by 5 bases; junction bases left unmatched: 4. Patients with a history of autoimmune disease or receiving systemic immunosuppression were excluded from the trial. In every dose cohort, peripheral blood was drawn for TCR sequencing at baseline, cycle 4 day 1, and cycle 7 day 1. Samples were obtained from an open-label, multicenter, first-in-human phase I dose-escalation trial of ivuxolimab. The trial enrolled adults with locally advanced or metastatic head and neck squamous cell, hepatocellular, melanoma or renal cell carcinoma. Before TCR sequencing, CD4+ T cells and CD8+ T cells from peripheral blood were sorted into separate populations.

Details on this clone: What antigen it recognizes has not been identified. No base-level quality is on record; no much larger clone is a single base apart.

Genomic DNA was isolated from the sorted cells so that the TCRbeta CDR3 region could be sequenced. The immunoSEQ Assay was used for sequencing of TCRbeta CDR3 regions. TCRdb re-hosts the immuneACCESS table, in-frame sequences only. Its copies lack some clones; in the studies checked, an unresolved V gene accounts for under half of them, and the cause for the rest is not known. Present in this sample are 25,000 to 30,000 clones, less than 90% of which were seen just once. The top ten clonotypes cover over 15% of the sample. Study-wide findings and limitations: At doses of 0.1 to 3.0 mg/kg, clonal expansion of both CD4+ and CD8+ blood T cells was observed from baseline to week 6. Low levels of normalized T-cell clonal expansion were also seen in some nonresponding patients. The antigen specificity of the clonally expanded peripheral T cells was not determined. Partial responders in the 0.1-3.0 mg/kg groups had among the lowest normalized peripheral clonal expansion, especially among CD8+ T cells. After ivuxolimab, expanded clones were on average more numerous among CD8+ T cells than among CD4+ T cells.

The material sequenced was CD4+ or CD8+ T cells sorted from blood, taken in a trial of the OX40 agonist ivuxolimab. The chain is assembled from TRBV19 and TRBJ2-7; 9 junctional bases match TRBD1. The receptor comes from an adult with an advanced solid tumor such as melanoma, head and neck, liver or kidney cancer. The CDR3 protein: CASSLGQGNEQYF. The bases read TGTGCCAGTAGTCTCGGACAGGGGAACGAGCAGTACTTC.